This TCR beta chain was recorded in a study of OX40 agonist ivuxolimab in advanced cancers. Describing the broader study: Ivuxolimab, which targeted the costimulatory receptor OX40 (CD134), was an agonistic, fully human IgG2 monoclonal antibody. In the dose-escalation cohort, approximately 80% of patients were male, and the mean age was roughly 60 years with a range of roughly 23 to 90. Partial responses occurred in three dose-escalation patients: two with cutaneous melanoma and one with hepatocellular carcinoma. Prior anti-PD-1, anti-PD-L1 or anti-CTLA-4 therapy was permitted, and checkpoint inhibitors had been received by less than 45% of dose-escalation patients. Intravenous ivuxolimab was administered to patients every 2 weeks at six dose levels: 0.01, 0.1, 0.3, 1.5, 3 and 10 mg/kg. Of the roughly 53 patients in dose escalation, about 20 had hepatocellular carcinoma, some 15 had melanoma, 9 had renal cell carcinoma and 9 had head and neck cancer. The paper reports the monotherapy dose-escalation portion (N of about 54 patients) of the phase I ivuxolimab trial. Peripheral TCRbeta sequencing aimed to test whether ivuxolimab altered TCR sequence diversity and caused clonal T-cell expansion.

Overall results and qualifications from the work: At doses of 0.1 to 3.0 mg/kg, clonal expansion of both CD4+ and CD8+ T cells in blood was seen between baseline and week 6. Low levels of normalized T-cell clonal expansion were also seen in some patients who did not respond. After ivuxolimab, CD8+ T cells had more expanded clones than CD4+ T cells on average. The antigen specificity of the clonally expanded peripheral T cells was not determined. Partial responders in the 0.1-3.0 mg/kg groups had among the lowest normalized peripheral clonal expansion, especially among CD8+ T cells.

The trial excluded patients who had a history of autoimmune disease or were on systemic immunosuppression. Peripheral blood for TCR sequencing was collected from all dose cohorts at baseline, on cycle 4 day 1, and on cycle 7 day 1. Samples were obtained from an open-label, multicenter, first-in-human phase I dose-escalation trial of ivuxolimab. The trial enrolled adults with locally advanced or metastatic head and neck squamous cell, hepatocellular, melanoma or renal cell carcinoma. Before TCR sequencing, CD4+ and CD8+ T cells were separately sorted from peripheral blood. Including cysteine and phenylalanine, the CDR3 has 15 amino acids. CDR3 DNA is the only sequence kept; it has 45 bases, read in frame from the first base. The germline V gene gives CDR1 as SGHRS and CDR2 as YFSETQ. V is cut by 4 bases and J by 3 bases, and the space between the germline ends is 14 bases. Remarks on this clone: This receptor's antigen is unknown. No per-base quality is available; no much larger clone lies one base away.

To sequence the TCRbeta CDR3 region, genomic DNA was isolated from the sorted cells. TCRbeta CDR3 regions were sequenced using the immunoSEQ Assay. Not all clones reach the TCRdb copy of this immuneACCESS table, which keeps in-frame sequences only. Checked studies attribute under half of the gap to unresolved V genes and leave the rest unexplained. The sample table records some 64,000 clones; roughly 85% of these occur just once. The top ten clonotypes cover approximately 0.57% of the sample. The chain was built from TRBV5-1 and TRBJ2-1, with a weak D call of TRBD2 (6 bases match). The TCR originated in an adult with an advanced solid tumor such as melanoma, head and neck, liver or kidney cancer. Source: CD4+ or CD8+ T cells sorted from blood, taken in a trial of the OX40 agonist ivuxolimab. CDR3 sequence: CASSPGIGGYNEQFF. The DNA is TGCGCCAGCAGCCCAGGGATCGGGGGCTACAATGAGCAGTTCTTC.